Listed below are T cell receptor beta chains from one sample, sequenced in a study of shared clonotypes between healthy human individuals. Some clones are missing from TCRdb's copy, which holds only in-frame ones; the method was immunoSEQ multiplex PCR. Of some 1 million clones in the sample, about 70% were seen once. Input material: memory CD4+ T cells sorted from blood. All receptors come from a man younger than 35 in good health. The CDR3 runs from the conserved cysteine through the conserved F or W. The D gene is left open where the match is weak. Some rows mark clone size as missing; the rest say once, few, many or name a class of expanded clone.

v_gene	d_gene	abundance	j_gene	CDR3aa	CDR3nt
TRBV10-1	TRBD2	many	TRBJ2-5	CASSPFGLAGGETQYF	TGCGCCAGCAGCCCGTTTGGACTAGCGGGTGGAGAGACCCAGTACTTC
TRBV18	NA	few	TRBJ1-2	CASSDVSNYGYTF	TGTGCCAGCTCCGATGTATCGAACTATGGCTACACCTTC
TRBV29-1	NA	NA	TRBJ1-5	CSVGESNQPQHF	TGCAGCGTTGGGGAGAGCAATCAGCCCCAGCATTTT
TRBV4-3	NA	many	TRBJ1-1	CASSQDPRKGTEAFF	TGCGCCAGCAGCCAAGATCCCCGAAAGGGAACTGAAGCTTTCTTT
TRBV7-2	NA	NA	TRBJ2-5	CASSFSMAQYF	TGTGCCAGCAGCTTCTCAATGGCCCAGTACTTC
TRBV4-3	NA	NA	TRBJ1-5	CASSQDFRAGQPQHF	TGCGCCAGCAGCCAAGATTTCAGGGCCGGCCAGCCCCAGCATTTT
TRBV11-3	TRBD1	NA	TRBJ1-1	CASSLGGTGETEAFF	TGTGCCAGCAGCTTAGGGGGGACAGGGGAGACTGAAGCTTTCTTT
TRBV28	NA	NA	TRBJ1-6	CASSSGGDSYNSPLHF	TGTGCCAGCAGTTCCGGGGGGGACTCCTATAATTCACCCCTCCACTTT
TRBV19	NA	NA	TRBJ2-6	CASSMPGAGANVLTF	TGTGCCAGTAGTATGCCCGGGGCTGGGGCCAACGTCCTGACTTTC
TRBV2	TRBD1	few	TRBJ1-1	CASTDGQANTEAFF	TGTGCCAGCACCGATGGACAGGCGAACACTGAAGCTTTCTTT
TRBV27	TRBD2	NA	TRBJ2-3	CASSPTSGGVGDTQYF	TGTGCCAGCAGTCCCACTAGCGGGGGGGTAGGAGATACGCAGTATTTT
TRBV2	TRBD1	few	TRBJ1-1	CASRSDRPEAFF	TGTGCCAGCAGATCGGACAGGCCTGAAGCTTTCTTT
TRBV19	TRBD2	NA	TRBJ2-2	CASSISSGGNTGELFF	TGTGCCAGTAGTATCAGTAGCGGGGGAAACACCGGGGAGCTGTTTTTT
TRBV5-4	TRBD1	NA	TRBJ1-2	CASSLITGGDRYTF	TGTGCCAGCAGCTTAATCACAGGGGGCGATCGCTACACCTTC
TRBV6-5	TRBD1	many	TRBJ1-4	CASRDRVYEKLFF	TGTGCCAGCAGGGACAGGGTCTATGAAAAACTGTTTTTT
TRBV6-1	NA	NA	TRBJ2-1	CASSEQWGEQFF	TGTGCCAGCAGTGAACAGTGGGGTGAACAGTTCTTC
TRBV19	NA	few	TRBJ1-2	CASNTLGTTNYGYTF	TGTGCCAGTAACACCCTGGGCACAACTAACTATGGCTACACCTTC
TRBV19	NA	NA	TRBJ1-6	CASSSRRSSREVSLHF	TGTGCCAGTAGTTCACGAAGGTCGTCCAGGGAAGTCTCCCTCCACTTT
TRBV30	NA	NA	TRBJ1-5	CAWSWARGQPQHF	TGTGCCTGGTCGTGGGCACGGGGACAGCCCCAGCATTTT
TRBV7-2	TRBD2	NA	TRBJ2-7	CASSPPLAGGREQYF	TGTGCCAGCAGCCCCCCCCTAGCGGGAGGACGCGAGCAGTACTTC
TRBV5-4	NA	once	TRBJ2-5	CAYRDVQGETQYF	TGTGCCTACCGTGACGTTCAGGGAGAGACCCAGTACTTC
TRBV27	NA	few	TRBJ2-6	CASSLSATKSGANVLTF	TGTGCCAGCAGTTTATCTGCAACCAAGTCTGGGGCCAACGTCCTGACTTTC
TRBV20-1	NA	NA	TRBJ2-2	CSVQNTGELFF	TGCAGTGTTCAGAACACCGGGGAGCTGTTTTTT
TRBV11-1	NA	NA	TRBJ1-2	CASSSRSGQGRGYTF	TGTGCCAGCAGCTCAAGAAGTGGGCAGGGGAGAGGCTACACCTTC
TRBV4-3	NA	NA	TRBJ1-4	CASSQGTANEKLFF	TGCGCCAGCAGCCAAGGGACAGCAAATGAAAAACTGTTTTTT
TRBV6-5	NA	NA	TRBJ2-7	CASSYSLAREQYF	TGTGCCAGCAGTTACTCGCTAGCCCGCGAGCAGTACTTC
TRBV27	NA	NA	TRBJ1-1	CASRPERRSEAFF	TGTGCCAGCAGGCCGGAGCGCCGGAGTGAAGCTTTCTTT
TRBV7-2	TRBD2	NA	TRBJ2-3	CASSTGLASDTQYF	TGTGCCAGCAGCACGGGACTAGCTTCGGATACGCAGTATTTT
TRBV6-6	NA	NA	TRBJ2-1	CASSQLAPKFF	TGTGCCAGCAGCCAACTAGCTCCAAAGTTCTTC
TRBV2	NA	NA	TRBJ2-3	CASSERSARDTQYF	TGTGCCAGCAGTGAACGGTCTGCACGAGATACGCAGTATTTT
TRBV5-4	NA	NA	TRBJ1-1	CASSRSANTEAFF	TGTGCCAGCAGTAGGTCGGCGAACACTGAAGCTTTCTTT
TRBV5-1	NA	few	TRBJ2-3	CASSFTQTDTQYF	TGCGCCAGCAGCTTCACCCAGACAGATACGCAGTATTTT
TRBV30	TRBD1	NA	TRBJ2-7	CAWSVGTGKYEQYF	TGTGCCTGGAGTGTAGGGACAGGGAAATACGAGCAGTACTTC
TRBV28	NA	NA	TRBJ1-5	CASAEGGLSNQPQHF	TGTGCCAGCGCCGAGGGGGGTTTGAGCAATCAGCCCCAGCATTTT
TRBV6-4	NA	NA	TRBJ2-1	CASSVRAGNEQFF	TGTGCCAGCAGTGTCAGGGCAGGCAATGAGCAGTTCTTC
TRBV2	NA	NA	TRBJ1-1	CASKRGMNTEAFF	TGTGCCAGCAAACGGGGAATGAACACTGAAGCTTTCTTT
TRBV5-4	NA	NA	TRBJ1-6	CASSWGGNSPLHF	TGTGCCAGCAGCTGGGGGGGAAATTCACCCCTCCACTTT
TRBV9	TRBD2	NA	TRBJ2-3	CASSPRLAEARDTQYF	TGTGCCAGCAGCCCCCGACTAGCGGAGGCTCGAGATACGCAGTATTTT
TRBV19	TRBD1	NA	TRBJ1-5	CARNEQGANLRNQPQHF	TGTGCCAGAAACGAACAGGGGGCCAACCTTCGCAATCAGCCCCAGCATTTT
TRBV11-1	TRBD2	NA	TRBJ2-1	CASSLDRRGGVEQFF	TGTGCCAGCAGCTTAGACCGGCGGGGGGGCGTTGAGCAGTTCTTC
TRBV7-2	TRBD1	once	TRBJ2-4	CASSLRTGLLAKNIQYF	TGTGCCAGCAGCCTACGGACAGGCCTCTTAGCCAAAAACATTCAGTACTTC
TRBV18	NA	NA	TRBJ2-3	CASSPPTKQDTQYF	TGTGCCAGCTCACCACCTACTAAACAAGATACGCAGTATTTT
TRBV6-1	NA	NA	TRBJ1-1	CASSLRTNMNTEAFF	TGTGCCAGCAGTCTCCGGACAAACATGAACACTGAAGCTTTCTTT
TRBV30	NA	NA	TRBJ1-5	CAWSEGQGLNQPQHF	TGTGCCTGGAGTGAAGGGCAGGGCCTAAATCAGCCCCAGCATTTT
TRBV10-3	TRBD1	few	TRBJ1-6	CAISRQGNSPLHF	TGTGCCATCAGCCGACAGGGAAATTCACCCCTCCACTTT
TRBV6-1	NA	NA	TRBJ2-1	CASSESIFSYNEQFF	TGTGCCAGCAGTGAATCCATTTTCTCCTACAATGAGCAGTTCTTC